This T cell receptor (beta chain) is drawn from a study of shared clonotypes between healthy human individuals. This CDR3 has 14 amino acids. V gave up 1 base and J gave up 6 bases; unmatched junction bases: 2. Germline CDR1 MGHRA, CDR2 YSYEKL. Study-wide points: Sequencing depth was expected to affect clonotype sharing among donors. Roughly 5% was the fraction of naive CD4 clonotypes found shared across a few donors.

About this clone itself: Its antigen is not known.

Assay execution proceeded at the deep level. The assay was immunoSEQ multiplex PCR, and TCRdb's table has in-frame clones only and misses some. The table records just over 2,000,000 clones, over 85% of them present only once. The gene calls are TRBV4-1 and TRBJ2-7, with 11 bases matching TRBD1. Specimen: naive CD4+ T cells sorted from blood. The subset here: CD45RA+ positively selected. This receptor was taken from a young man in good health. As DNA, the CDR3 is TGCGCCAGCAGCCAAGGGGACAGGGGGGGCGAGCAGTACTTC. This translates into CASSQGDRGGEQYF.